Sequencing of this T cell receptor beta chain was carried out in a study of cytomegalovirus exposure and HLA in healthy donors. With respect to this clone: Antigen: not known.

Study-wide results and limits: The study listed 164 cytomegalovirus-associated TCR beta chains. Later work associated fewer than 20,000 TCR beta sequences with HLA alleles at 0.05 false discovery rate. Presence/absence results assume similar sequencing depth per donor, which may not hold.

This PCR relied on a set of 60 Vbeta primers and 13 Jbeta primers. Libraries were prepared by immunoSEQ multiplex PCR; TCRdb keeps only in-frame clonotypes and omits some of them. This table holds 110,000 to 150,000 clones, roughly two thirds found once. The TCR comes from a woman aged 40 to 49 in good health and CMV-seronegative. The source material was PBMCs.

The CDR3 nucleotides are TGCGCCAGCAGCGGTCTAGCGGGGGCTAACCAAGAGACCCAGTACTTC. Its protein product is CASSGLAGANQETQYF. This chain uses TRBV5-1 with TRBJ2-5; 10 nucleotides align to TRBD2. The germline V gene has CDR1 SGHRS and CDR2 YFSETQ. The ends lost 4 bases at V and 0 bases at J; junction bases unmatched: 6. The CDR3 extends over 16 amino acids. Together with reference TRBV5-1 and TRBJ2-5, the CDR3 gives the full variable domain: KAGVTQTPRYLIKTRGQQVTLSCSPISGHRSVSWYQQTPGQGLQFLFEYFSETQRNKGNFPGRFSGRQFSNSRSEMNVSTLELGDSALYLCASSGLAGANQETQYFGPGTRLLVL.